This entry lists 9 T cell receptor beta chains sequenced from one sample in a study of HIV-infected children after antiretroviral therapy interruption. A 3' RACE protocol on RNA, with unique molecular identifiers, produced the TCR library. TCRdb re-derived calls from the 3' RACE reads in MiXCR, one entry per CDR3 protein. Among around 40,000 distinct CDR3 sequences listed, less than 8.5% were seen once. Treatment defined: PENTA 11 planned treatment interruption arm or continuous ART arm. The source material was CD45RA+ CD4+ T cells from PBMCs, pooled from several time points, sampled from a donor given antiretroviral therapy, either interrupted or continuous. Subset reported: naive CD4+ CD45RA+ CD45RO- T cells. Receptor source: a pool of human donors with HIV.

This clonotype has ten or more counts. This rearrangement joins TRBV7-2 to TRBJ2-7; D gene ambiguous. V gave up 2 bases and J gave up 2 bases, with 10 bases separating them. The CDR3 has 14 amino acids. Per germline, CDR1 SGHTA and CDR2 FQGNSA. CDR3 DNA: TGTGCCAGCAGCTTAACTGACGGTACCTACGAGCAGTACTTC. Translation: CASSLTDGTYEQYF.

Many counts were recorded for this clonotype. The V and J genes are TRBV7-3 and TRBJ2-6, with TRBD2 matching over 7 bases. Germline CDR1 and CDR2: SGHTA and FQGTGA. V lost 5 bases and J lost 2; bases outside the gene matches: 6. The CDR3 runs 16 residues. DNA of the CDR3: TGTGCCAGCAGCCTGACTAGCCGGCCTGGGGCCAACGTCCTGACTTTC. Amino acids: CASSLTSRPGANVLTF. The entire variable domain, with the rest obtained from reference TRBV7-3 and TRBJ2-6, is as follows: GAGVSQTPSNKVTEKGKYVELRCDPISGHTALYWYRQSLGQGPEFLIYFQGTGAADDSGLPNDRFFAVRPEGSVSTLKIQRTERGDSAVYLCASSLTSRPGANVLTFGAGSRLTVL.

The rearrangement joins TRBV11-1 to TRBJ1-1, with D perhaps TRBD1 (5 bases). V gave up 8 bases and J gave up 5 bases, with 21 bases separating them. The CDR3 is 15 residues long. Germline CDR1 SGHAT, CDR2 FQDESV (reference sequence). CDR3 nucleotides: TGTGCCAGCGTCCGGGGTGGGGGGGATCTGACTGAAGCTTTCTTT. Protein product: CASVRGGGDLTEAFF.

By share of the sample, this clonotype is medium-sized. CDR3 sequence (DNA): TGTGCCAGCTCGGGCGCTTATGCTGAGCAGTTCTTC. Residues: CASSGAYAEQFF. The genes are TRBV13 and TRBJ2-1; D gene uncertain. Germline V CDR1 and CDR2: PRHDT, FYEKMQ (reference sequence). Trimming shortened V by 8 bases and J by 9 bases, and 14 bases separated the two germline ends. The CDR3 runs 12 residues.

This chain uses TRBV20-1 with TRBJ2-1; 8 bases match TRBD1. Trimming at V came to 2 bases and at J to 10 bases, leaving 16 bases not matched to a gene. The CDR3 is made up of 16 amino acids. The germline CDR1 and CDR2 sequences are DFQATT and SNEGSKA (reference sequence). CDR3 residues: CSARHYWGQARAEQFF. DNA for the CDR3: TGCAGTGCTAGACACTATTGGGGACAGGCCAGGGCGGAGCAGTTCTTC.

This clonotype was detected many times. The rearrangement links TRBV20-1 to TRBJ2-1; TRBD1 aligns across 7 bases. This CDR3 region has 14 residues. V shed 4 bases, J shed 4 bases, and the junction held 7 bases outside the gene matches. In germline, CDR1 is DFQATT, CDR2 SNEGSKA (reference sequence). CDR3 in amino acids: CSAIPGTVYNEQFF. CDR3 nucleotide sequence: TGCAGTGCTATCCCCGGGACAGTATACAATGAGCAGTTCTTC.

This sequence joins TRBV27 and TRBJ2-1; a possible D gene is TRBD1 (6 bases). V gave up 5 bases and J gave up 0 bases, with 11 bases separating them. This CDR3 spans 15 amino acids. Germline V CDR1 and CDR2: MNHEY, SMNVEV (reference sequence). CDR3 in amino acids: CASSPGTNSYNEQFF. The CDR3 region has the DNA TGTGCCAGCAGTCCCGGGACAAACTCCTACAATGAGCAGTTCTTC.

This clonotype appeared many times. The CDR3 coding sequence is TGCAGTGCCTGGGGGCGGGGGGGCACAGATACGCAGTATTTT. This encodes CSAWGRGGTDTQYF. The chain has TRBV20-1 and TRBJ2-3, with 8 bases matching TRBD2. This CDR3 is 14 amino acids long. The V and J ends lost 6 bases and 1 base, in that order; junction bases with no gene match: 6. CDR1 and CDR2 from the germline V gene are DFQATT and SNEGSKA (reference sequence).

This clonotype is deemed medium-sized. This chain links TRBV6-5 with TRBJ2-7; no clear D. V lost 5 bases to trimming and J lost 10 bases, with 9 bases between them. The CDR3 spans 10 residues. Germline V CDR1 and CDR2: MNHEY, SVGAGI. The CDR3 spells CASSGDEQYF. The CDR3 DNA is TGTGCCAGCAGTGGGGATGAACAGTACTTC.